This TCR beta chain was observed in a study of T cell changes during pregnancy in multiple sclerosis. Measured with immunoSEQ multiplex PCR; TCRdb has only the in-frame clones, and not every one. The sample consists of around 100,000 clones, 90% to 95% of them appearing once. This specimen was peripheral blood, taken after pregnancy. This sequence was found in a female donor with multiple sclerosis, enrolled in a pregnancy study.

The CDR3, as DNA: TGTGCCAGCAGCCTGTGGGACAGGGTAGTCGGTTCACCCCTCCACTTT. Encoded protein: CASSLWDRVVGSPLHF. The chain carries TRBV5-6 and TRBJ1-6, with 9 positions matching TRBD1. Germline values: CDR1 SGHDT, CDR2 YYEEEE. V lost 4 bases, J lost 9 bases, and 11 bases stayed unmatched. The CDR3 contains 16 residues.